The rows below give T cell receptor beta chains drawn from one sample of a study of cytomegalovirus exposure and HLA in healthy donors. Assay: immunoSEQ multiplex PCR; the TCRdb copy retains only in-frame clones and omits some. Of around 130,000 clones listed, 70% to 85% are singletons. The sequenced sample consisted of PBMCs. The receptors stem from a boy between 10 and 17 years old in good health and CMV-seronegative. CDR3s include the opening cysteine and the closing phenylalanine or tryptophan. Each record gives: CDR3 DNA, CDR3 protein, D gene, clone size, J gene, V gene. D genes are given only for firm matches. For some rows the clone size is stated as once, few or many, or as a class when expanded; others skip it.

TGTGCCAGCAGTCTGGAGCAGCGGGGTGAAAAACTGTTTTTT	CASSLEQRGEKLFF	NA	NA	TRBJ1-4	TRBV28
TGTGCCAGCAGCCCCCCGGGAGCAACGCACCCCGATTTC	CASSPPGATHPDF	NA	NA	TRBJ2-7	TRBV7-9
TGTGCTAGTGGTTCCGGGACTACCCGCACCGGGGAGCTGTTTTTT	CASGSGTTRTGELFF	TRBD2	NA	TRBJ2-2	TRBV12-5
TGTGCCAGCAGCCCCACCCCCAGCGGGGTGAATGAGCAGTTCTTC	CASSPTPSGVNEQFF	TRBD2	NA	TRBJ2-1	TRBV7-9
TGTGCCAGCTCACCCTCTCGGGACATCCTGAACACCGGGGAGCTGTTTTTT	CASSPSRDILNTGELFF	NA	NA	TRBJ2-2	TRBV18
TGTGCCACCTCTAACACAGATACGCAGTATTTT	CATSNTDTQYF	NA	NA	TRBJ2-3	TRBV15
TGTGCCAGCAGTGAACGTTGGACAGGGGGCTTCCACGAGCAGTACTTC	CASSERWTGGFHEQYF	TRBD1	NA	TRBJ2-7	TRBV6-1
TGCGCCAGCAGCTTGTCACTCACCCGAACGGATGGCTACACCTTC	CASSLSLTRTDGYTF	NA	NA	TRBJ1-2	TRBV5-1
TGTGCCAGCAGCCGGGACAGGGAGACCCAGTACTTC	CASSRDRETQYF	TRBD1	NA	TRBJ2-5	TRBV7-7
TGTGCCAGCAGTGAAGCCAATATCAGACAGGCAAACTATGGCTACACCTTC	CASSEANIRQANYGYTF	NA	NA	TRBJ1-2	TRBV2
TGCAGCGTTGGAGGCGGGAAAACCTACGAGCAGTACTTC	CSVGGGKTYEQYF	NA	NA	TRBJ2-7	TRBV29-1
TGTGCCAGCAGCTTCGGCCAGGGGGCGCGGGAGCAGTACTTC	CASSFGQGAREQYF	TRBD1	NA	TRBJ2-7	TRBV7-2
TGTGCCAGCAGATTCAGAGGAAGGGGGCAGGGTGAAGCTTTCTTT	CASRFRGRGQGEAFF	TRBD1	NA	TRBJ1-1	TRBV5-4
TGTGCCACCAGGACTATAGCGGGAGTGGGCTACGAGCAGTACTTC	CATRTIAGVGYEQYF	TRBD2	NA	TRBJ2-7	TRBV15
TGTGCCAGCAGCCCCACCCTTGCCGGCTACGAGCAGTACTTC	CASSPTLAGYEQYF	NA	NA	TRBJ2-7	TRBV7-2
TGTGCCAGCAGCCTAACTGTGGAGACCCAGTACTTC	CASSLTVETQYF	NA	NA	TRBJ2-5	TRBV11-3
TGCGCCAGCAGCTTGGAACAGGGTTATGGCTACACCTTC	CASSLEQGYGYTF	NA	NA	TRBJ1-2	TRBV5-1
TGTGCCAGCAGTTCCAGGGGGCGCGAGGCTAATGAAAAACTGTTTTTT	CASSSRGREANEKLFF	TRBD1	NA	TRBJ1-4	TRBV28
TGTGCCAGCAGCCCCGGGACTAGCGGATACGAGCAGTACTTC	CASSPGTSGYEQYF	TRBD2	NA	TRBJ2-7	TRBV13
TGCGCCAGCAGCCAAGTGCGGGGTAGAGTTCAAGAGACCCAGTACTTC	CASSQVRGRVQETQYF	NA	NA	TRBJ2-5	TRBV4-1
TGTGCCAGCAGCCAACAAAGCGGAAGCACAGATACGCAGTATTTT	CASSQQSGSTDTQYF	NA	NA	TRBJ2-3	TRBV4-2
TGTGCCAGCAGTCCCCAGGGGAGCTCTGGAAACACCATATATTTT	CASSPQGSSGNTIYF	NA	NA	TRBJ1-3	TRBV6-5
TGTGCCTATTCGGGCGGGTACTACGAGCAGTACTTC	CAYSGGYYEQYF	NA	NA	TRBJ2-7	TRBV30
TGTGCCATCAGGGTAGGCGGGAGCGCTCGTGAGACCCAGTACTTC	CAIRVGGSARETQYF	TRBD2	few	TRBJ2-5	TRBV6-1
TGTGCCAGCAGCTACAATAGCAATCAGCCCCAGCATTTT	CASSYNSNQPQHF	NA	NA	TRBJ1-5	TRBV7-2
TGCGCCAGCAGCCAAGATCAGGCGCAAGGCTACACCTTC	CASSQDQAQGYTF	NA	NA	TRBJ1-2	TRBV4-1
TGTGCCAGCAGCTTTGGTGGGAGAGAGACAGATACGCAGTATTTT	CASSFGGRETDTQYF	NA	NA	TRBJ2-3	TRBV7-6
TGTGCCAGCAGTCAACAGGGCTACTATGGCTACACCTTC	CASSQQGYYGYTF	NA	NA	TRBJ1-2	TRBV6-5
TGTGCCAGAAGCCGACAGGGTGGCTATGGCTACACCTTC	CARSRQGGYGYTF	TRBD1	NA	TRBJ1-2	TRBV5-3